The 8 T cell receptor beta chains below were found in one sample sequenced in a study of OX40 agonist ivuxolimab in advanced cancers. Here immunoSEQ multiplex PCR was the method, and the copy in TCRdb shows in-frame clones only, minus some. The sample lists tens of thousands of clones; approximately 82% were seen once. The starting material was CD4+ or CD8+ T cells sorted from blood, obtained in a trial of the OX40 agonist ivuxolimab. The receptors derive from an adult with an advanced solid tumor such as melanoma, head and neck, liver or kidney cancer.

DNA for the CDR3: TGTGCCACCAGCAGAGCCGGAACTAGCGGCTTCAATGAGCAGTTCTTC. It encodes CATSRAGTSGFNEQFF. The chain combines TRBV15 with TRBJ2-1; 8 nucleotides line up with TRBD2. This CDR3 spans 16 amino acids. With 1 base clipped from V and 6 bases from J, the junction kept 8 bases outside the gene matches. CDR1 is LNHNV, CDR2 YYDKDF, per germline (reference sequence).

The gene calls are TRBV6-6 and TRBJ2-5; a possible D gene is TRBD2 (6 bases). The better agreement between TRBJ2-7 and the DNA end casts doubt on the J call. The CDR3 covers 13 residues. The germline V gene encodes CDR1 MNHNY and CDR2 SVGAGI (reference sequence). The CDR3 protein is CASGVGGGYEQYF. In nucleotides, the CDR3 is TGTGCCAGCGGCGTGGGAGGCGGCTACGAGCAGTACTTC.

This clone was seen just once. The V and J genes are TRBV7-9 and TRBJ2-2; 8 bases are a match to TRBD1. CDR3 length: 16 amino acids. Per germline, CDR1 SEHNR and CDR2 FQNEAQ (reference sequence). With V trimmed by 3 bases and J by 5 bases, 8 bases remained unmatched. CDR3: CASSLRTGTPTGELFF. The CDR3 region has the DNA TGTGCCAGCAGCTTGAGGACAGGGACCCCGACCGGGGAGCTGTTTTTT.

The V call is TRBV6-6, the J call TRBJ1-6; D not resolved. Germline-derived CDR1 and CDR2 are MNHNY and SVGAGI (reference sequence). The CDR3 has 13 amino acids. V was shortened by 6 bases and J by 7 bases, with 10 bases between the two germline ends. The CDR3: CASSSNGNSPLHF. CDR3 in DNA: TGTGCCAGCAGCAGCAATGGAAATTCACCCCTCCACTTT.

The rearrangement links TRBV27 to TRBJ1-4, with 7 positions matching TRBD1. The CDR3 runs 14 residues. Germline CDR1 MNHEY, CDR2 SMNVEV (reference sequence). The trim removed 6 bases at V and 8 bases at J, leaving 9 bases unmatched. CDR3 nucleotides: TGTGCCAGCAGGGGGCAGGGGGTAGGAGAAAAACTGTTTTTT. This translates into CASRGQGVGEKLFF.

The V and J genes are TRBV6-1 and TRBJ1-2, with D possibly being TRBD1 (6 bases). V lost 3 bases to trimming and J lost 2 bases, with 19 bases between them. Germline V gene data show CDR1 as MNHNS and CDR2 as SASEGT. CDR3 size: 17 residues. The chain's CDR3 is CASSDLGRGKGNYGYTF. The DNA of the CDR3 is TGTGCCAGCAGTGATCTGGGCAGGGGAAAGGGAAACTATGGCTACACCTTC.

This chain joins TRBV9 and TRBJ1-2; weak D call: TRBD1 (6 bases). V gave up 2 bases and J gave up 3 bases, with 11 bases separating them. The CDR3 is 14 amino acids. Per germline, CDR1 SGDLS and CDR2 YYNGEE. CDR3 amino acids: CASSVRAGDYGYTF. The CDR3 bases are TGTGCCAGCAGCGTGCGGGCAGGGGACTATGGCTACACCTTC. The full variable domain, in which reference TRBV9 and TRBJ1-2 provide the parts outside the CDR3, is DSGVTQTPKHLITATGQRVTLRCSPRSGDLSVYWYQQSLDQGLQFLIQYYNGEERAKGNILERFSAQQFPDLHSELNLSSLELGDSALYFCASSVRAGDYGYTFGSGTRLTVV.

A note on this clone: One end of the junction fails to match germline, which may point to a read error. The gene calls are TRBV14 and TRBJ2-1; the D is unclear. Germline values: CDR1 SGHDN, CDR2 FVKESK. The CDR3 sequence is 12 residues long. CDR3 sequence reads: CASSQDRSGPLF. The CDR3 bases are TGTGCCAGCAGCCAAGATCGGTCTGGACCGCTCTTC.